This TCR beta chain was identified during a study of blood T cell repertoires in COVID-19. Libraries were prepared by immunoSEQ multiplex PCR; TCRdb keeps only in-frame clonotypes and omits some of them. The sample has some 50,000 clones, 70% to 90% seen once. The V end lost 2 bases, the J end lost 1 base, and 15 bases lay between the germline ends. This CDR3 spans 17 amino acids. CDR1 and CDR2 from the germline V gene are MNHEY and SMNVEV (reference sequence). This chain uses TRBV27 with TRBJ1-5; weak D call: TRBD1 (5 bases). The sequencing input was peripheral blood. This clonotype originated in a human donor in a cohort sampled during active COVID-19. The donor label of this sample is uncertain. Here the CDR3 reads CASSLGPGLMSNQPQHF. The CDR3 region has the DNA TGTGCCAGCAGTTTAGGGCCAGGGCTGATGAGCAATCAGCCCCAGCATTTT.